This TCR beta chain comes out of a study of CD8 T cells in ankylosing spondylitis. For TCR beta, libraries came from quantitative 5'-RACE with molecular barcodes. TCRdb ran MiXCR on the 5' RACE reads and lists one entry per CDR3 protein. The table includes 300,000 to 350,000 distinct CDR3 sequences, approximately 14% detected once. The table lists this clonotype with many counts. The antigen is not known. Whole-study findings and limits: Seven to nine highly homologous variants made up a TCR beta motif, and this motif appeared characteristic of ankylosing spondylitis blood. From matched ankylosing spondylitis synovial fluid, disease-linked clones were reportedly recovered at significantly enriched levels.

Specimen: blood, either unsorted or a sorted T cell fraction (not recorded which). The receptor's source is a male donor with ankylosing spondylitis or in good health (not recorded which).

CDR3 region: CASSPAPGQGNSPLHF. DNA for the CDR3: TGTGCCAGCAGCCCCGCCCCGGGACAGGGAAATTCACCCCTCCACTTT. This sequence joins TRBV7-9 and TRBJ1-6; 9 bases fit TRBD1. This CDR3 has 16 amino acids. Germline V CDR1 and CDR2: SEHNR, FQNEAQ (reference sequence). Trimming removed 5 bases from V and 7 bases from J; junction bases left unmatched: 9.